This T cell receptor beta chain was obtained from a study of T cell changes during pregnancy in multiple sclerosis. CDR3 length equals 12 residues. Trimming stripped 3 bases from V and 3 bases from J, with 6 bases between. Per germline, CDR1 SGHNT and CDR2 YYREEE (reference sequence). The data were produced by immunoSEQ multiplex PCR, yet TCRdb's version contains in-frame clones alone and is incomplete. The sample consists of over 45,000 clones, roughly nine tenths of them appearing once. V usage is TRBV5-4 and J usage is TRBJ1-1; D might be TRBD1 (5 bases). The clonotype comes from a female donor in good health, enrolled as a control in a pregnancy study. Sequencing was performed on peripheral blood, taken in the first trimester of pregnancy. This CDR3 is CASSWGDTEAFF. CDR3 DNA: TGTGCCAGCAGCTGGGGGGACACTGAAGCTTTCTTT.